The rows below give T cell receptor beta chains drawn from one sample of a study of blood T cell repertoires in COVID-19. Sequenced by immunoSEQ multiplex PCR; TCRdb stores in-frame clones only, minus some. The data show 200,000 to 250,000 clones, roughly 79% seen once. The specimen was peripheral blood. These receptors all come from a woman at least 80 years old with acute or convalescent COVID-19. CDR3s include the opening cysteine and the closing phenylalanine or tryptophan. The order of the fields is clone size, J gene, D gene, V gene, CDR3 DNA, CDR3 protein. D genes are given only for firm matches. The size entry is marked missing in some rows and otherwise reads once, few, many or a size class.

abundance: .; j_gene: TRBJ2-7; d_gene: .; v_gene: TRBV3-1/TRBV3-2; CDR3nt: TGTGCCAGCAGCCAAGGAGGTAGGAGCTCCTACGAGCAGTACTTC; CDR3aa: CASSQGGRSSYEQYF
abundance: .; j_gene: TRBJ1-2; d_gene: .; v_gene: TRBV28; CDR3nt: TGTGCCAGCAGTCCCGGCGGGGGCTTC; CDR3aa: CASSPGGGF
abundance: .; j_gene: TRBJ2-7; d_gene: TRBD2; v_gene: TRBV4-3; CDR3nt: TGCGCCAGCAGCCAAGAACTAAATAGCGGGAGCTACGAGCAGTACTTC; CDR3aa: CASSQELNSGSYEQYF
abundance: .; j_gene: TRBJ1-2; d_gene: .; v_gene: TRBV7-8; CDR3nt: TGTGCCAGCAGCTTAGAGGCGACAGGCCCCTATGGCTACACCTTC; CDR3aa: CASSLEATGPYGYTF
abundance: few; j_gene: TRBJ2-2; d_gene: .; v_gene: TRBV6-5; CDR3nt: TGTGCCAGCCGACCCTCGGGAGTCTCCCCCGGGGAGCTGTTTTTT; CDR3aa: CASRPSGVSPGELFF
abundance: .; j_gene: TRBJ1-2; d_gene: .; v_gene: TRBV20-1; CDR3nt: TGCAGTGCCTCTAACTATGGCTACACCTTC; CDR3aa: CSASNYGYTF
abundance: .; j_gene: TRBJ2-3; d_gene: TRBD2; v_gene: TRBV4-3; CDR3nt: TGCGCCAGCAGCGAGGGGACTAGCGGGGTCACAGATACGCAGTATTTT; CDR3aa: CASSEGTSGVTDTQYF
abundance: .; j_gene: TRBJ2-5; d_gene: .; v_gene: TRBV7-3; CDR3nt: TGTGCCAGCAGCTTCCACGGGGGGACCCAGTACTTC; CDR3aa: CASSFHGGTQYF
abundance: .; j_gene: TRBJ2-3; d_gene: .; v_gene: TRBV2; CDR3nt: TGTGCCAGCAAGACTAGTCTTGGCACAGATACGCAGTATTTT; CDR3aa: CASKTSLGTDTQYF
abundance: many; j_gene: TRBJ1-3; d_gene: .; v_gene: TRBV28; CDR3nt: TGTGCCAGCAGTTCTCGCAACTTAGGACAGAGGTCTGGAAACACCATATATTTT; CDR3aa: CASSSRNLGQRSGNTIYF
abundance: once; j_gene: TRBJ2-3; d_gene: .; v_gene: TRBV11-3; CDR3nt: TGTGCCAGCAGCGCGGATGGAGGGGTTGATACGCAGTATTTT; CDR3aa: CASSADGGVDTQYF
abundance: few; j_gene: TRBJ1-6; d_gene: .; v_gene: TRBV7-9; CDR3nt: TGTGCCAGCAGCTTCGGGTTGAATTCACCCCTCCACTTT; CDR3aa: CASSFGLNSPLHF
abundance: .; j_gene: TRBJ1-4; d_gene: TRBD1; v_gene: TRBV3-1/TRBV3-2; CDR3nt: TGTGCCAGCAGCCAAGCCGGGACAGGGAGAGAAAAACTGTTTTTT; CDR3aa: CASSQAGTGREKLFF
abundance: .; j_gene: TRBJ2-1; d_gene: TRBD2; v_gene: TRBV3-1/TRBV3-2; CDR3nt: TGTGCCAGCAGCCTGCGAACTAGCGGATTCAATGAGCAGTTCTTC; CDR3aa: CASSLRTSGFNEQFF
abundance: .; j_gene: TRBJ1-2; d_gene: .; v_gene: TRBV7-2; CDR3nt: TGTGCCAGCAGCGCGGCAGGGGACTATGGCTACACCTTC; CDR3aa: CASSAAGDYGYTF
abundance: .; j_gene: TRBJ1-2; d_gene: TRBD1; v_gene: TRBV5-1; CDR3nt: TGCGCCAGCAGCGGTGAGGGGACAGGGAATGGCTACACCTTC; CDR3aa: CASSGEGTGNGYTF
abundance: .; j_gene: TRBJ2-1; d_gene: .; v_gene: TRBV15; CDR3nt: TGTGCCACCAGCTCACCCTTAAATTCACTCGACAATGAGCAGTTCTTC; CDR3aa: CATSSPLNSLDNEQFF
abundance: few; j_gene: TRBJ2-1; d_gene: TRBD1; v_gene: TRBV9; CDR3nt: TGTGCCAGCAGCTCCAAGGACAGGGGCTGGGATGAGCAGTTCTTC; CDR3aa: CASSSKDRGWDEQFF
abundance: .; j_gene: TRBJ1-4; d_gene: TRBD1; v_gene: TRBV4-1; CDR3nt: TGCGCCAGCAGCCAAGTTGTGCAGGGGGTGGAAAAACTGTTTTTT; CDR3aa: CASSQVVQGVEKLFF
abundance: few; j_gene: TRBJ2-2; d_gene: TRBD1; v_gene: TRBV7-9; CDR3nt: TGTGCCAGCAGCTTGGACAGGGGGCTACCCGGGGAGCTGTTTTTT; CDR3aa: CASSLDRGLPGELFF
abundance: .; j_gene: TRBJ2-3; d_gene: TRBD2; v_gene: TRBV28; CDR3nt: TGTGCCAGCACTACGGGACTAGTAATAGATACGCAGTATTTT; CDR3aa: CASTTGLVIDTQYF
abundance: once; j_gene: TRBJ2-7; d_gene: .; v_gene: TRBV5-1; CDR3nt: TGCGCCAGCAGCTTGGCCGCCGGGGCGGGGTACGAGCAGTACTTC; CDR3aa: CASSLAAGAGYEQYF
abundance: .; j_gene: TRBJ2-1; d_gene: TRBD2; v_gene: TRBV7-2; CDR3nt: TGTGCCAGCAGCAGACTAGCGGGCTTTTGGAATGAGCAGTTCTTC; CDR3aa: CASSRLAGFWNEQFF
abundance: .; j_gene: TRBJ1-2; d_gene: TRBD1; v_gene: TRBV7-9; CDR3nt: TGTGCCAGCAGCTTAGACAGGGGAATCTATGGCTACACCTTC; CDR3aa: CASSLDRGIYGYTF
abundance: once; j_gene: TRBJ2-3; d_gene: TRBD1; v_gene: TRBV2; CDR3nt: TGTGCCAGCAGTCGAAGGGGGCTAGGCACAGATACGCAGTATTTT; CDR3aa: CASSRRGLGTDTQYF
abundance: .; j_gene: TRBJ2-1; d_gene: TRBD2; v_gene: TRBV5-1; CDR3nt: TGCGCCAGCAGCTCCGGACTAGCGGGAGGTAGCAATGAGCAGTTCTTC; CDR3aa: CASSSGLAGGSNEQFF
abundance: .; j_gene: TRBJ1-2; d_gene: .; v_gene: TRBV6-2/TRBV6-3; CDR3nt: TGTGCCAGCAGTCGTGCTTCGGGAGGGTCCAATGGCTACACCTTC; CDR3aa: CASSRASGGSNGYTF
abundance: few; j_gene: TRBJ1-6; d_gene: TRBD1; v_gene: TRBV9; CDR3nt: TGTGCCAGCAGCGTAGCAACAGGGGGAACACCCCTCCACTTT; CDR3aa: CASSVATGGTPLHF
abundance: .; j_gene: TRBJ1-3; d_gene: TRBD1; v_gene: TRBV4-2; CDR3nt: TGTGCCAGCAGTTCCGGACAGGGCTATGGAAACACCATATATTTT; CDR3aa: CASSSGQGYGNTIYF
abundance: once; j_gene: TRBJ2-1; d_gene: .; v_gene: TRBV15; CDR3nt: TGTGCCACCGGGAGCTCCTACAATGAGCAGTTCTTC; CDR3aa: CATGSSYNEQFF
abundance: .; j_gene: TRBJ2-1; d_gene: TRBD1; v_gene: TRBV9; CDR3nt: TGTGCCAGCAGCCAAATGACAGGGCCCAATGAGCAGTTCTTC; CDR3aa: CASSQMTGPNEQFF
abundance: once; j_gene: TRBJ1-6; d_gene: TRBD1; v_gene: TRBV7-2; CDR3nt: TGTGCCAGCAGCCGGGACAGGGACTATAATTCACCCCTCCACTTT; CDR3aa: CASSRDRDYNSPLHF
abundance: .; j_gene: TRBJ2-1; d_gene: .; v_gene: TRBV23-1; CDR3nt: TGCGCCAGCAGTCAATGGATAGTTAGACTTAGTAATGAGCAGTTCTTC; CDR3aa: CASSQWIVRLSNEQFF
abundance: few; j_gene: TRBJ1-5; d_gene: TRBD1; v_gene: TRBV18; CDR3nt: TGTGCCAGCTCACAGGGACAGGGAAATCAGCCCCAGCATTTT; CDR3aa: CASSQGQGNQPQHF
abundance: .; j_gene: TRBJ2-5; d_gene: TRBD1; v_gene: TRBV3-1/TRBV3-2; CDR3nt: TGTGCCAGCAGCCTCGACAGGGGAAGAGAGACCCAGTACTTC; CDR3aa: CASSLDRGRETQYF
abundance: few; j_gene: TRBJ1-2; d_gene: TRBD1; v_gene: TRBV6-6; CDR3nt: TGTGCCAGCAGTCTGCTATTACCTGGACAGGGGGCAAACGGCTACACCTTC; CDR3aa: CASSLLLPGQGANGYTF
abundance: .; j_gene: TRBJ1-1; d_gene: TRBD1; v_gene: TRBV7-9; CDR3nt: TGTGCCAGCAGCTCCAGACAGGGGAAGAACACTGAAGCTTTCTTT; CDR3aa: CASSSRQGKNTEAFF